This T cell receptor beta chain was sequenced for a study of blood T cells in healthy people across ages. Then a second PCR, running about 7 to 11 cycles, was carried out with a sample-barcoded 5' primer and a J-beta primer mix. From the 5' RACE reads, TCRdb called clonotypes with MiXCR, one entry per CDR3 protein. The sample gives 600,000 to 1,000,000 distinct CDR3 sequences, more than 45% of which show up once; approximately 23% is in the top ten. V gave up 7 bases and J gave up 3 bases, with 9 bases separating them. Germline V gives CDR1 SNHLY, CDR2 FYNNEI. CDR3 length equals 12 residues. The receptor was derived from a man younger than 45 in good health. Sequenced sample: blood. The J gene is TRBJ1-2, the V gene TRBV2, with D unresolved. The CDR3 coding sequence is TGTGCCAGCACCGCGAACCACTATGGCTACACCTTC. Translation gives CASTANHYGYTF.